This record looks at one TCR beta chain sequence and its context. The sample belongs to a study of blood T cell repertoires in COVID-19. The CDR3 length is 14 residues. The V and J ends lost 6 bases and 9 bases, in that order; junction bases with no gene match: 7. Germline V lookup: CDR1 SNHLY, CDR2 FYNNEI. Original analysis: Estimation of nucleated cell counts relied on the amplification of reference gene primers. The protocol was immunoSEQ multiplex PCR, while the TCRdb copy is restricted to in-frame clones and leaves out a portion. That table gives V, J and clone size, and the DNA gave D and trimming. The sample records about half a million clones, approximately 89% being singletons.

The receptor comes from a man aged 18 to 35 with COVID-19, enrolled during active disease. The gene calls are TRBV2 and TRBJ1-6, with 8 nucleotides matching TRBD1. The sample taken for sequencing was peripheral blood. The CDR3 DNA reads TGTGCCAGCAGGGGGACAGGCGGGAGTTCACCCCTCCACTTT. This codes for CASRGTGGSSPLHF.